Listed below are T cell receptor beta chains from one sample, sequenced in a study of cytomegalovirus exposure and HLA in healthy donors. The method was immunoSEQ multiplex PCR; TCRdb's version includes in-frame clones alone and lacks a portion of them. This sample's table reports about 91,000 clones. Specimen: PBMCs. All receptors derive from a woman under 40 in good health and CMV-seronegative. The CDR3 runs from the conserved cysteine through the conserved F or W. The D gene is left open where the match is weak.

>13|TRBV27|TRBD1|TRBJ1-1
CASSNRGSTEAFF
TGTGCCAGCAGTAACAGGGGGAGCACTGAAGCTTTCTTT
>13|TRBV2|TRBD1|TRBJ1-3
CASSTGVGNTIYF
TGTGCCAGCAGCACAGGGGTCGGAAACACCATATATTTT
>17|TRBV11-3|.|TRBJ2-2
CASSLDPTSVNTGELFF
TGTGCCAGCAGCTTAGATCCAACTAGTGTCAACACCGGGGAGCTGTTTTTT
>15|TRBV30|TRBD2|TRBJ2-3
CAWSAGLGPTDTQYF
TGTGCCTGGAGTGCCGGACTAGGCCCCACAGATACGCAGTATTTT
>16|TRBV7-6|.|TRBJ1-4
CASSLAGRVDGEKLFF
TGTGCCAGCAGCTTAGCGGGCAGGGTAGACGGTGAAAAACTGTTTTTT
>14|TRBV7-9|TRBD1|TRBJ1-2
CASSRQGAGYGYTF
TGTGCCAGCAGCAGACAGGGGGCGGGATATGGCTACACCTTC
>15|TRBV7-2|TRBD2|TRBJ2-7
CASVMTSGIGYEQYF
TGTGCCAGCGTTATGACTAGCGGGATAGGCTACGAGCAGTACTTC
>16|TRBV9|TRBD1|TRBJ1-4
CASSVRTGGNDEKLFF
TGTGCCAGCAGCGTCCGTACAGGGGGTAACGATGAAAAACTGTTTTTT
>14|TRBV7-9|.|TRBJ2-5
CASTDTGSQETQYF
TGTGCCAGCACCGATACAGGGTCCCAAGAGACCCAGTACTTC
>13|TRBV5-1|.|TRBJ2-7
CASSLLASYEQYF
TGCGCCAGCAGCTTGTTGGCATCCTACGAGCAGTACTTC
>12|TRBV6-1|TRBD1|TRBJ2-1
CASRGQGNEQFF
TGTGCCAGCAGGGGACAGGGGAATGAGCAGTTCTTC
>14|TRBV7-3|.|TRBJ1-4
CASSPGPTNEKLFF
TGTGCCAGCAGCCCAGGGCCAACTAATGAAAAACTGTTTTTT
>13|TRBV19|.|TRBJ1-1
CASSIGLHTEAFF
TGTGCCAGTAGTATAGGACTGCACACTGAAGCTTTCTTT
>10|TRBV19|.|TRBJ1-2
CATYRHGYTF
TGTGCCACCTACAGGCATGGCTACACCTTC
>16|TRBV11-2|.|TRBJ2-5
CASSSYRRGRQETQYF
TGTGCCAGCAGCTCCTACAGGAGGGGGCGCCAAGAGACCCAGTACTTC
>15|TRBV5-6|.|TRBJ2-3
CASSFLGRATDTQYF
TGTGCCAGCAGCTTCCTCGGGCGGGCTACAGATACGCAGTATTTT
>16|TRBV4-2|TRBD1|TRBJ1-2
CASSQPGQGANYGYTF
TGTGCCAGCAGCCAACCCGGACAGGGGGCTAACTATGGCTACACCTTC
>16|TRBV7-6|TRBD1|TRBJ2-3
CASSLVDRGPADTQYF
TGTGCCAGCAGCTTAGTGGACAGGGGGCCGGCAGATACGCAGTATTTT
>14|TRBV13|.|TRBJ1-1
CAGGGRGLLGEAFF
TGTGCCGGGGGGGGTAGGGGCCTACTCGGTGAAGCTTTCTTT
>15|TRBV19|TRBD2|TRBJ2-3
CASSQLGLAGDTQYF
TGTGCCAGTAGCCAACTGGGACTAGCGGGAGATACGCAGTATTTT
>15|TRBV15|.|TRBJ2-7
CATSRALGLSAEQYF
TGTGCCACCAGCAGAGCCTTGGGACTGTCGGCCGAGCAGTACTTC
>13|TRBV19|.|TRBJ2-1
CATSHRGGNEQFF
TGTGCCACCTCGCACAGGGGGGGCAATGAGCAGTTCTTC
>15|TRBV18|.|TRBJ2-1
CASSPLSGSYNEQFF
TGTGCCAGCTCACCACTAAGCGGGTCCTACAATGAGCAGTTCTTC
>16|TRBV7-2|TRBD1|TRBJ2-2
CASSRDRVSNTGELFF
TGTGCCAGCAGCCGCGACAGGGTTTCGAACACCGGGGAGCTGTTTTTT
>14|TRBV5-6|TRBD1|TRBJ1-4
CASSYDRANEKLFF
TGTGCCAGCAGCTACGACAGGGCTAATGAAAAACTGTTTTTT
>15|TRBV7-3|TRBD1|TRBJ1-2
CASSLRGGGVYGYTF
TGTGCCAGCAGCCTTCGCGGAGGGGGCGTCTATGGCTACACCTTC
>16|TRBV27|.|TRBJ1-5
CASSLAGRAGNQPQHF
TGTGCCAGCAGTTTGGCTGGGAGGGCGGGAAATCAGCCCCAGCATTTT
>13|TRBV18|.|TRBJ2-7
CASSPKTPGEQYF
TGTGCCAGCTCACCTAAGACCCCAGGCGAGCAGTACTTC
>15|TRBV18|TRBD1|TRBJ2-2
CASSPPATGIGELFF
TGTGCCAGCTCACCACCAGCGACAGGGATCGGGGAGCTGTTTTTT
>18|TRBV25-1|TRBD2|TRBJ2-1
CASSEWTRLAVSYNEQFF
TGTGCCAGCAGTGAATGGACGAGACTAGCCGTCTCCTACAATGAGCAGTTCTTC
>15|TRBV28|.|TRBJ1-3
CASSFLGTPGNTIYF
TGTGCCAGCAGTTTTCTTGGGACACCGGGAAACACCATATATTTT
>15|TRBV27|.|TRBJ1-5
CASSFGATSNQPQHF
TGTGCCAGCAGTTTTGGAGCAACCAGCAATCAGCCCCAGCATTTT
>15|TRBV7-3|.|TRBJ2-1
CASSLSVGSYNEQFF
TGTGCCAGCAGCTTATCGGTCGGCTCCTACAATGAGCAGTTCTTC
>15|TRBV15|.|TRBJ2-1
CATKIDRGPYNEQFF
TGTGCCACCAAAATTGATAGAGGTCCGTACAATGAGCAGTTCTTC
>15|TRBV7-9|TRBD1|TRBJ1-3
CASSVVGQGINTIYF
TGTGCCAGCAGCGTGGTCGGACAGGGGATAAACACCATATATTTT
>15|TRBV5-1|.|TRBJ2-5
CASSLEGGVGETQYF
TGCGCCAGCAGCTTGGAAGGAGGGGTTGGAGAGACCCAGTACTTC
>15|TRBV11-2|.|TRBJ1-4
CASSLFQGRSEKLFF
TGTGCCAGCAGCTTATTTCAAGGGAGGAGCGAAAAACTGTTTTTT
>15|TRBV6-4|.|TRBJ2-7
CASSVTGGSKDEQYF
TGTGCCAGCAGTGTGACGGGGGGCTCGAAAGACGAGCAGTACTTC
>13|TRBV18|.|TRBJ2-3
CASSPASTDTQYF
TGTGCCAGCTCACCGGCTAGCACAGATACGCAGTATTTT
>14|TRBV10-1|TRBD2|TRBJ2-7
CASGSRTSNYEQYF
TGCGCCAGCGGTAGTAGGACTAGCAACTACGAGCAGTACTTC
>16|TRBV27|TRBD2|TRBJ2-7
CASSLLTSGSADEQYF
TGTGCCAGCAGTTTGTTGACTAGCGGGTCCGCCGACGAGCAGTACTTC
>16|TRBV11-2|TRBD2|TRBJ2-5
CASSSWVTSGQETQYF
TGTGCCAGCAGCTCTTGGGTGACTAGCGGACAAGAGACCCAGTACTTC
>15|TRBV27|.|TRBJ1-1
CASSLSRGAGTEAFF
TGTGCCAGCAGTTTATCGCGGGGGGCAGGCACTGAAGCTTTCTTT
>13|TRBV28|.|TRBJ2-5
CASSLWGVETQYF
TGTGCCAGCAGTTTATGGGGCGTGGAGACCCAGTACTTC
>16|TRBV30|.|TRBJ2-1
CAWSVSRQASYNEQFF
TGTGCCTGGAGTGTATCCCGTCAGGCGTCCTACAATGAGCAGTTCTTC
>15|TRBV29-1|TRBD2|TRBJ2-3
CSVAGGGLIIDTQYF
TGCAGCGTCGCGGGGGGGGGCCTTATTATAGATACGCAGTATTTT
>15|TRBV28|TRBD1|TRBJ1-1
CASSLPGTGGIEAFF
TGTGCCAGCAGTTTACCCGGGACAGGGGGCATTGAAGCTTTCTTT
>13|TRBV19|TRBD1|TRBJ1-5
CASSRQGTQPQHF
TGTGCCAGTAGTCGACAGGGTACTCAGCCCCAGCATTTT
>16|TRBV4-1|TRBD2|TRBJ2-3
CASSQDWGLASDTQYF
TGCGCCAGCAGCCAAGATTGGGGACTAGCGTCGGATACGCAGTATTTT
>19|TRBV28|TRBD2|TRBJ2-2
CASSFSWTSGRAYTGELFF
TGTGCCAGCAGTTTTTCTTGGACTAGCGGGAGGGCCTATACCGGGGAGCTGTTTTTT
>12|TRBV11-2|.|TRBJ2-7
CASSVRGNEQYF
TGTGCCAGCAGCGTCAGGGGAAACGAGCAGTACTTC
>15|TRBV7-7|.|TRBJ2-5
CASSLAPGSQETQYF
TGTGCTAGCAGCTTGGCCCCTGGTTCTCAAGAGACCCAGTACTTC
>15|TRBV28|.|TRBJ1-5
CASSPDSYSNQPQHF
TGTGCCAGCAGCCCGGACAGTTATAGCAATCAGCCCCAGCATTTT
>14|TRBV21-1|.|TRBJ1-2
CASSTKQGNYGYTF
TGTGCCAGCAGCACGAAACAGGGGAACTATGGCTACACCTTC
>13|TRBV11-3|.|TRBJ1-6
CASSVVLNSPLHF
TGTGCCAGCAGCGTTGTCCTTAATTCACCCCTCCACTTT
>15|TRBV7-3|TRBD1|TRBJ2-2
CASSYAGGNTGELFF
TGTGCCAGCAGCTACGCAGGGGGGAACACCGGGGAGCTGTTTTTT
>15|TRBV10-2|.|TRBJ2-2
CASSVRGGDTGELFF
TGCGCCAGCAGCGTTAGAGGGGGGGACACCGGGGAGCTGTTTTTT
>13|TRBV6-5|.|TRBJ2-1
CASSLRGTAEQFF
TGTGCCAGCAGCCTCAGGGGGACTGCTGAGCAGTTCTTC
>14|TRBV6-6|.|TRBJ1-5
CASSYSIGNQPQHF
TGTGCCAGCAGTTACTCGATAGGCAATCAGCCCCAGCATTTT
>13|TRBV15|TRBD2|TRBJ2-7
CATSYGLAYEQYF
TGTGCCACCAGCTACGGACTAGCCTACGAGCAGTACTTC